Sequencing of this TCR beta chain was carried out in a study of T cell changes during pregnancy in multiple sclerosis. Generated by immunoSEQ multiplex PCR, the TCRdb table keeps only in-frame clones and is missing some. In the table there are some 60,000 clones, roughly nine tenths of which are singletons. The CDR3 extends over 16 amino acids. Germline values: CDR1 SGHTA, CDR2 FQGNSA. V was pared by 0 bases and J by 3 bases, with 4 bases of the junction left unmatched. The receptor was derived from a female donor with multiple sclerosis, enrolled in a pregnancy study. The chain uses TRBV7-2 and TRBJ2-7; 11 nucleotides line up with TRBD1. The material was CD4+ T cells from peripheral blood mononuclear cells, obtained in the first trimester of pregnancy. As DNA, the CDR3 is TGTGCCAGCAGCTTAGCGGGACAGGGGGGTCACTACGAGCAGTACTTC. Amino acid sequence: CASSLAGQGGHYEQYF.